This T cell receptor (beta chain) originates from a study of shared clonotypes between healthy human individuals. TCRdb keeps only in-frame clones here, not all; method: immunoSEQ multiplex PCR. The repertoire has roughly 1.5 million clones, roughly 98% of them found once; the top ten carry 0.45%. The source material was naive CD4+ T cells sorted from blood. The sample's subset: CD45RA+ positively selected. The sequence was collected from a young man in good health.

As DNA, the CDR3 is TGTGCCAGCATAACGGGAGGAGGCACAGATACGCAGTATTTT. It translates to CASITGGGTDTQYF. V is TRBV2 and J is TRBJ2-3, with 7 bases lining up with TRBD2. The V gene's germline CDR1 is SNHLY and CDR2 FYNNEI. V was pared by 7 bases and J by 1 base, with 5 bases of the junction left unmatched. The CDR3 covers 14 residues.